This T cell receptor beta chain was obtained from a study of technical replicates of blood from a few donors. Libraries were prepared by immunoSEQ multiplex PCR; TCRdb keeps only in-frame clonotypes and omits some of them. The sample lists 80,000 to 100,000 clones, 92% seen once, with 0.25% to 0.35% in the top ten. V lost 3 bases and J lost 4, with 9 bases in between. CDR1 and CDR2 from the germline V gene are MNHNS and SASEGT. The CDR3 spans 13 residues. The source is a human donor in good health. The sequencing input was T cells isolated from PBMCs. The chain recombines TRBV6-1 with TRBJ1-2, with D perhaps TRBD1 (5 bases). For the CDR3, the DNA is TGTGCCAGCAGTGATACAGGAACCTATGGCTACACCTTC. As protein: CASSDTGTYGYTF.